One and the same sample provided the 4 T cell receptor beta chains below, sequenced in a study of vaccination effects on CD4 cells after COVID-19. In the ViraFEST assay, antigen-specific CD4+ clonotypes were identified by expansion after peptide-pool stimulation. CD4+ T cell isolation took place after more than eight days of culture. SARS-CoV-2 infected the person between March and December 2020, as confirmed by PCR. The repertoire was sequenced with immunoSEQ multiplex PCR; TCRdb's copy has only in-frame clones and lacks some. The profile shows under 55,000 clones, about 68% of them singletons. Antigens for these TCRs are unknown. Source: CD4+ T cells from PBMCs cultured with a peptide pool, taken before COVID-19 vaccination. The receptors stem from a human donor who had a prior SARS-CoV-2 infection.

This chain uses TRBV27 with TRBJ1-5, with no clear D. This CDR3 spans 13 amino acids. Per germline, CDR1 MNHEY and CDR2 SMNVEV (reference sequence). With 0 bases removed from V and 1 base from J, the gap between germline ends came to 1 base. CDR3 protein: CASSLSSNQPQHF. CDR3 nucleotide sequence: TGTGCCAGCAGTTTATCCAGCAATCAGCCCCAGCATTTT.

This sequence joins TRBV9 and TRBJ2-3; D remains ambiguous. The CDR3 consists of 16 residues. Germline V lookup: CDR1 SGDLS, CDR2 YYNGEE. V lost 3 bases to trimming and J lost 0 bases, with 14 bases between them. The CDR3 DNA reads as TGTGCCAGCAGCGACAAGGGTTTGGGGAGCACAGATACGCAGTATTTT. Its protein is CASSDKGLGSTDTQYF.

The genes are TRBV7-2 and TRBJ2-7, with D possibly matching TRBD2 (5 bases). The germline V and J ends were trimmed by 2 bases and 2 bases, with 13 bases remaining between them. Germline CDR1 reads SGHTA; CDR2 reads FQGNSA. The CDR3 is made up of 15 amino acids. The CDR3 bases are TGTGCCAGCAGCTTAACCTTCGGGGATACCTACGAGCAGTACTTC. Encoded protein: CASSLTFGDTYEQYF.

The CDR3 nucleotides read TGTGCCAGCAGCGCCTTAGGGAGCTCCTACGAGCAGTACTTC. Translating gives CASSALGSSYEQYF. The rearrangement joins TRBV5-4 to TRBJ2-7, with D possibly being TRBD2 (5 bases). This CDR3 contains 14 residues. V was shortened by 4 bases and J by 0 bases, with 11 bases between the two germline ends. Germline CDR1 is SGHNT and CDR2 is YYREEE (reference sequence).